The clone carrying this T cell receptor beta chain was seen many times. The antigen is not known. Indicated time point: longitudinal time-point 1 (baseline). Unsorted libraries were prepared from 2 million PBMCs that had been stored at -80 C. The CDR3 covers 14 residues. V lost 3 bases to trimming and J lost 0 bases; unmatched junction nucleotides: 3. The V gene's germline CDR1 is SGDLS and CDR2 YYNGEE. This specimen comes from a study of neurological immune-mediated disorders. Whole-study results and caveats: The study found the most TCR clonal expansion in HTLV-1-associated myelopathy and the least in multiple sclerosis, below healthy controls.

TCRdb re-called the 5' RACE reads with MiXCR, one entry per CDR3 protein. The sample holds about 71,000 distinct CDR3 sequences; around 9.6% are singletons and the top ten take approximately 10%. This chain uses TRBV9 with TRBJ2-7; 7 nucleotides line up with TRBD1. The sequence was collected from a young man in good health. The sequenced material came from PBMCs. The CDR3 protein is CASSEDRSSYEQYF. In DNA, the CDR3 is TGTGCCAGCAGCGAGGACAGGAGCTCCTACGAGCAGTACTTC.